What follows is one T cell receptor (beta chain) and its context. Primers for the PCR totalled 60 Vbeta and 13 Jbeta. Here immunoSEQ multiplex PCR was the method, and the copy in TCRdb shows in-frame clones only, minus some. The sample includes about 200,000 clones, about 85% of them seen just once. The germline CDR1 and CDR2 sequences are LNHDA and SQIVND (reference sequence). Deletions cut 4 bases from V and 7 bases from J, with 7 bases between. The CDR3 is made up of 11 amino acids. The sample is drawn from a study of cytomegalovirus exposure and HLA in healthy donors. Sequencing was done on a sample of PBMCs. The TCR sequence derives from a boy aged 2 to 10 in good health and CMV-seronegative. The chain uses TRBV19 and TRBJ1-2; D not certain. The CDR3 sequence: CASSTPSGYTF. CDR3 sequence (DNA): TGTGCCAGTAGTACCCCCTCTGGCTACACCTTC.